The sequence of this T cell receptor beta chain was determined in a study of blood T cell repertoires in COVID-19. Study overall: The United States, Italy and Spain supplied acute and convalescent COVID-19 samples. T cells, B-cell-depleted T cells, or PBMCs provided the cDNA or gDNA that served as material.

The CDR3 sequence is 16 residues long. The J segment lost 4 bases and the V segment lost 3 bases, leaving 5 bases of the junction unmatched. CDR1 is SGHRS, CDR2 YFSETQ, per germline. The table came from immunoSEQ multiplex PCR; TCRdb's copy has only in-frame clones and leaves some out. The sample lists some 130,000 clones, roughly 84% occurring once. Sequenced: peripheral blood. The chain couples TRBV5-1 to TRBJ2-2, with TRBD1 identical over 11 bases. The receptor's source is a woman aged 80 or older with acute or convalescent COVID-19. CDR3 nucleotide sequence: TGCGCCAGCAGCTACCGGGACAGGGGGACCACCGGGGAGCTGTTTTTT. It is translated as CASSYRDRGTTGELFF.